Each of the 21 T cell receptor beta chains below was sequenced from the same sample in a study of CD8 T cells in Susac syndrome. Reverse transcription used roughly 0.5 to 1 ug RNA and random hexamers. MiXCR, run by TCRdb on the immunoSEQ multiplex PCR reads, gives a single entry per CDR3 protein. The data show about 120,000 distinct CDR3 sequences, approximately 94% seen once. The specimen was CD4+ T cells from PBMCs. The receptors here all came from a human donor in good health.

This rearrangement joins TRBV6-5 to TRBJ2-1; 7 bases fit TRBD2. Trimming took 5 bases from V and 6 from J; bases not matched to a gene: 10. This CDR3 has 15 residues. Germline V gene sequence: CDR1 MNHEY, CDR2 SVGAGI. CDR3 sequence: CASSRSSGGFNEQFF. The CDR3 bases are TGTGCCAGCAGTCGTTCTAGCGGAGGATTCAATGAGCAGTTCTTC.

This clonotype was picked up one time. This chain joins TRBV6-5 and TRBJ2-2; D may be TRBD1 (5 bases). The CDR3 is 12 amino acids. Trimming shortened V by 11 bases and J by 4 bases, and 11 bases separated the two germline ends. Looked up from germline, CDR1 is MNHEY and CDR2 is SVGAGI. CDR3 sequence reads: CAVHTGTGELFF. In nucleotides, the CDR3 is TGTGCCGTTCATACAGGCACCGGGGAGCTGTTTTTT.

The chain recombines TRBV20-1 with TRBJ1-2; unclear D gene. The CDR3 totals 12 residues. V lost 3 bases and J lost 2, with 7 bases in between. Germline V gene sequence: CDR1 DFQATT, CDR2 SNEGSKA (reference sequence). The CDR3: CSASAGNYGYTF. CDR3 nucleotides: TGCAGTGCTAGTGCGGGAAACTATGGCTACACCTTC.

V gene TRBV12-3 or TRBV12-4 combines with J gene TRBJ1-5; D ambiguous. The V and J ends lost 6 bases and 3 bases respectively, with 12 bases between them. The CDR3 runs to 14 residues. This CDR3 is CASSSEFLNQPQHF. The CDR3 DNA follows: TGTGCCAGCAGCTCCGAGTTCCTCAATCAGCCCCAGCATTTT.

The chain is built from TRBV5-1 and TRBJ2-1; D is undetermined. Per the germline V gene, CDR1 is SGHRS and CDR2 is YFSETQ. The V gene lost 0 bases and the J gene lost 10 bases, with 17 bases spanning the gap. This CDR3 has 15 amino acids. DNA of the CDR3: TGCGCCAGCAGCTTGGATACTGGGTCCGCGTCGGAGCAGTTCTTC. Its translation is CASSLDTGSASEQFF.

V and J are TRBV27 and TRBJ2-7; D may be TRBD1 (6 bases). Germline CDR1 is MNHEY and CDR2 is SMNVEV (reference sequence). The V end lost 0 bases, the J end lost 6 bases, and 9 bases lay between the germline ends. This CDR3 spans 13 amino acids. The CDR3 sequence is CASSLSTGIEQYF. The CDR3 region has the DNA TGTGCCAGCAGTTTATCGACAGGTATCGAGCAGTACTTC.

The V call is TRBV20-1, the J call TRBJ2-5; maybe TRBD1 (5 bases). The CDR3 covers 14 residues. Germline CDR1 is DFQATT and CDR2 is SNEGSKA (reference sequence). V was shortened by 6 bases and J by 1 base, with 15 bases between the two germline ends. The CDR3 DNA sequence: TGCAGTGCCCCAGCCATCCAGGGCCAAGAGACCCAGTACTTC. Protein: CSAPAIQGQETQYF.

This clonotype was detected a few times. This chain uses TRBV30 with TRBJ2-3; 14 nucleotides match TRBD2. CDR1 is GTSNPN, CDR2 SVGIG, per germline (reference sequence). The CDR3 contains 16 residues. After removal of 3 bases from V and 5 bases from J, the junction contained 7 bases not matched to a gene. In nucleotides, the CDR3 is TGTGCCTGGAGCATCGGACTAGCGGGAGGTGGAGATACGCAGTATTTT. Protein product: CAWSIGLAGGGDTQYF.

The chain joins TRBV10-3 to TRBJ2-1, with D unclear. CDR1 is ENHRY and CDR2 is SYGVKD in the germline V gene. Deletions cut 2 bases from V and 10 bases from J, with 9 bases between. This CDR3 contains 12 residues. The CDR3 coding sequence is TGTGCCATCAGTGAGGGAAGGATAGAGCAGTTCTTC. The encoded protein is CAISEGRIEQFF.

The chain uses TRBV6-6 and TRBJ2-7, with 10 bases identical to TRBD1. The germline V gene encodes CDR1 MNHNY and CDR2 SVGAGI (reference sequence). With V trimmed by 1 base and J by 6 bases, 6 bases remained unmatched. CDR3 size: 15 residues. The CDR3 nucleotides read TGTGCCAGCAGTTACTTTGGACAGGGGGTATCCGAGCAGTACTTC. As protein: CASSYFGQGVSEQYF.

This chain joins TRBV5-1 and TRBJ2-3; TRBD2 matches 9 bases. There are 16 residues in the CDR3. From germline, CDR1 is SGHRS and CDR2 YFSETQ. J was trimmed by 2 bases and V by 4 bases; bases with no gene match: 8. The CDR3 loop is CASSLETSGITDTQYF. The CDR3 nucleotides read TGCGCCAGCAGCCTAGAGACTAGCGGAATCACAGATACGCAGTATTTT.

This rearrangement joins TRBV3-1 to TRBJ2-5; D gene unclear. This CDR3 spans 13 amino acids. CDR1 is LGHDT, CDR2 YNNKEL, per germline (reference sequence). The ends were cut back, 2 bases at V and 2 bases at J, with 6 bases in the middle. The CDR3 sequence: CASSQLGQETQYF. CDR3 DNA sequence: TGTGCCAGCAGCCAACTAGGGCAAGAGACCCAGTACTTC.

The J gene is TRBJ2-2, the V gene TRBV5-1; TRBD1 aligns across 7 bases. This CDR3 is 15 amino acids long. The V gene's germline CDR1 is SGHRS and CDR2 YFSETQ. The V gene end was trimmed by 2 bases and the J gene end by 4 bases; junction bases not matched to a gene: 5. The CDR3, as DNA: TGCGCCAGCAGCTTCAGACAGGGTGGCACCGGGGAGCTGTTTTTT. Translating gives CASSFRQGGTGELFF.

This clonotype has just one count. V and J are TRBV30 and TRBJ2-2, with 7 bases aligning to TRBD2. With 5 bases clipped from V and 4 bases from J, the junction kept 7 bases outside the gene matches. Germline V gene lookup returns CDR1 GTSNPN and CDR2 SVGIG (reference sequence). The CDR3 contains 14 residues. The CDR3 DNA is TGTGCCTGGGCCGTTGGGGGGGGCACCGGGGAGCTGTTTTTT. It yields the protein CAWAVGGGTGELFF.

The chain recombines TRBV2 with TRBJ1-5; no clear D. V was clipped by 6 bases and J by 0 bases, with 12 bases between them. Germline loops: CDR1 SNHLY, CDR2 FYNNEI. The CDR3 spans 15 residues. This chain's CDR3 is CASSAQKGSNQPQHF. Written as DNA, the CDR3 is TGTGCCAGCAGCGCCCAAAAGGGTAGCAATCAGCCCCAGCATTTT.

This clonotype has only one observation. This sequence joins TRBV3-1 and TRBJ2-3; 13 bases map to TRBD2. CDR1 is LGHDT, CDR2 YNNKEL, per germline (reference sequence). The CDR3 is 17 residues long. V was pared by 2 bases and J by 3 bases, with 5 bases of the junction left unmatched. CDR3 protein: CASSQIVTSGRTDTQYF. The CDR3 nucleotides are TGTGCCAGCAGCCAAATTGTGACTAGCGGGAGGACAGATACGCAGTATTTT.

The rearrangement uses TRBV3-1 and TRBJ1-1; D ambiguous. Looked up from germline, CDR1 is LGHDT and CDR2 is YNNKEL (reference sequence). The CDR3 extends over 12 amino acids. Trimming removed 5 bases from V and 6 bases from J, with 10 bases in between. The CDR3 DNA is TGTGCCAGCAGCTCCTGGTCTGCTGAAGCTTTCTTT. This translates into CASSSWSAEAFF.

V gene TRBV4-3 combines with J gene TRBJ2-2, with D possibly matching TRBD1 (6 bases). This CDR3 region has 15 residues. Trimming took 4 bases from V and 7 from J, leaving 16 bases between them. CDR1 and CDR2 from the germline V gene are LGHNA and YSLEER. CDR3 residues: CASSRQQGDGGELFF. CDR3 coding DNA: TGCGCCAGCAGCCGACAACAGGGTGACGGCGGGGAGCTGTTTTTT.

The genes are TRBV2 and TRBJ2-7; the D is unclear. This CDR3 has 13 residues. V was trimmed by 7 bases and J by 0 bases, leaving 10 bases between them. In germline, CDR1 is SNHLY, CDR2 FYNNEI. The CDR3 spells CASKGKNSYEQYF. CDR3 in DNA: TGTGCCAGCAAGGGAAAGAACTCCTACGAGCAGTACTTC.

The chain joins TRBV19 to TRBJ1-6, with TRBD1 as a possible D gene (6 bases). Trimming took 5 bases from V and 9 from J, leaving 11 bases between them. This CDR3 region has 13 residues. Germline V gene sequence: CDR1 LNHDA, CDR2 SQIVND (reference sequence). The CDR3 DNA reads as TGTGCCAGTAGTGTGGGGGCGTTTTCACCCCTCCACTTT. As protein: CASSVGAFSPLHF. Variable domain in full (rest from reference TRBV19 and TRBJ1-6): DGGITQSPKYLFRKEGQNVTLSCEQNLNHDAMYWYRQDPGQGLRLIYYSQIVNDFQKGDIAEGYSVSREKKESFPLTVTSAQKNPTAFYLCASSVGAFSPLHFGNGTRLTVT.

This clonotype was recorded a few times. The gene calls are TRBV18 and TRBJ2-3; weak D call: TRBD2 (5 bases). This CDR3 is built from 15 residues. Trimming left V 3 bases short and J 0 bases short, with 10 bases between. The germline gives CDR1 KGHSH, CDR2 LQKENI. Here the CDR3 DNA reads TGTGCCAGCTCACCCGGACTGGCCAGCACAGATACGCAGTATTTT. Translating it yields CASSPGLASTDTQYF.